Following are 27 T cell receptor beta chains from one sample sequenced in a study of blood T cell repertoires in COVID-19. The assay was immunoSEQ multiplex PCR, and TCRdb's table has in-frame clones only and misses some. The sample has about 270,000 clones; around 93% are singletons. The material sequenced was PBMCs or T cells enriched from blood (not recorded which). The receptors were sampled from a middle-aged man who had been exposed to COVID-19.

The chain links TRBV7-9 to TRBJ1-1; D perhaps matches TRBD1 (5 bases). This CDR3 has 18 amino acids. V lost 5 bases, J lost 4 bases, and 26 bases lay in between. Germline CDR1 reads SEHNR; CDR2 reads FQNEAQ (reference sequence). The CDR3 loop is CASSRRPNTGGAGTEAFF. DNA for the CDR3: TGTGCCAGCAGCCGTCGACCAAATACCGGAGGGGCGGGCACTGAAGCTTTCTTT.

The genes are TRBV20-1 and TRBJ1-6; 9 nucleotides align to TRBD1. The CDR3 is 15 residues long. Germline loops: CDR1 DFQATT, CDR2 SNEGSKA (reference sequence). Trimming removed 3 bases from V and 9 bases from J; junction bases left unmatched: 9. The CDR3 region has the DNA TGCAGTGCTAGTATACCGGGACAGGGAGTTTCACCCCTCCACTTT. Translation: CSASIPGQGVSPLHF.

The CDR3 DNA sequence: TGTGCCAGCTCACCATCGTTTCTAGCGGGTTCTGGTGAGACCCAGTACTTC. The encoded protein is CASSPSFLAGSGETQYF. This chain connects TRBV18 to TRBJ2-5, with 8 bases identical to TRBD2. The CDR3 loop spans 17 amino acids. The germline V gene has CDR1 KGHSH and CDR2 LQKENI. J gave up 5 bases and V 2 bases, and 13 bases lay outside the gene matches.

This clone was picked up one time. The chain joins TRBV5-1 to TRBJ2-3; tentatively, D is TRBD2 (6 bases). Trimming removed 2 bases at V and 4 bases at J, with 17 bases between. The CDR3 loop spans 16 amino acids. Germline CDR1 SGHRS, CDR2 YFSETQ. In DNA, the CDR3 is TGCGCCAGCAGCTTAACCCCCGCCGGAGGGGCAGATACGCAGTATTTT. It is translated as CASSLTPAGGADTQYF.

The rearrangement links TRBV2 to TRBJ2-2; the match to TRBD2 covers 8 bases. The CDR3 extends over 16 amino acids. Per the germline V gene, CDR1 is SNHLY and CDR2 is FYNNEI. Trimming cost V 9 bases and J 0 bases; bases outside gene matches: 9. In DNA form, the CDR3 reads TGTGCCAGTCAGACAGACGGGAGGGCGAACACCGGGGAGCTGTTTTTT. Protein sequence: CASQTDGRANTGELFF.

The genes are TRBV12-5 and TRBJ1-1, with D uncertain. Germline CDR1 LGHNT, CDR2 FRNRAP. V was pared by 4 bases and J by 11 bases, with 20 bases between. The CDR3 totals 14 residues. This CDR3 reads CASGSNDGSGGAFF. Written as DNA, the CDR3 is TGTGCTAGTGGTTCGAATGACGGCTCCGGCGGGGCTTTCTTT.

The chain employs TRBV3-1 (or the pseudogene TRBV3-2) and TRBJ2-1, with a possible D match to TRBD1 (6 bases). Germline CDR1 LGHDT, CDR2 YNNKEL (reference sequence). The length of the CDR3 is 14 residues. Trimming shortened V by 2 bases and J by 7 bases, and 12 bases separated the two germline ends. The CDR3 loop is CASSQRTVLNEQFF. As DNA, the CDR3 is TGTGCCAGCAGCCAAAGGACAGTCTTGAATGAGCAGTTCTTC.

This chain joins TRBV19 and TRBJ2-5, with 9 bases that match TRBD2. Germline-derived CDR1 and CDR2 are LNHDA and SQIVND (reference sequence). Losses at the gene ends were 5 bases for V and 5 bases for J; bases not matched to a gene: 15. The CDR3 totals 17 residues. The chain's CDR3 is CASSPTHSGSLWETQYF. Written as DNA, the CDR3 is TGTGCCAGTAGTCCAACACATAGCGGGAGTCTCTGGGAGACCCAGTACTTC.

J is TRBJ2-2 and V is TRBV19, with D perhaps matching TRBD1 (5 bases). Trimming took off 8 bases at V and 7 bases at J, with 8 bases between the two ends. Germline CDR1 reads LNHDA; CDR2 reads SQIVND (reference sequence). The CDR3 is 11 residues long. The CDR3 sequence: CASQGFGELFF. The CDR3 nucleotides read TGTGCCAGTCAGGGATTCGGGGAGCTGTTTTTT.

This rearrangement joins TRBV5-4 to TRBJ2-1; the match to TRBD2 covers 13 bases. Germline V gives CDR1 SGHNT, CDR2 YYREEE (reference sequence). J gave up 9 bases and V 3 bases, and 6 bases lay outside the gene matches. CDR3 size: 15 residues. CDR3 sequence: CASSSGTSGKGEQFF. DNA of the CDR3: TGTGCCAGCAGCTCGGGGACTAGCGGGAAAGGTGAGCAGTTCTTC.

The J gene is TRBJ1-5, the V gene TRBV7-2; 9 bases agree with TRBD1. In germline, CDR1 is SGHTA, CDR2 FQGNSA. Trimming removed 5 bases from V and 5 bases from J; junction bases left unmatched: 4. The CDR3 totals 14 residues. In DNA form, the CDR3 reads TGTGCCAGCAGCACTAGACAGGGGGATCAGCCCCAGCATTTT. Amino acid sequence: CASSTRQGDQPQHF.

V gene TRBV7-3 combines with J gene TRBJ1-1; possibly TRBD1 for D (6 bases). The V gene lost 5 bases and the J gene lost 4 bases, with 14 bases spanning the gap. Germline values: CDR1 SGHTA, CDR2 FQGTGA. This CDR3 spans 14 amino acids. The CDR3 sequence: CASSKQGRGTEAFF. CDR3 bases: TGTGCCAGCAGCAAACAGGGTAGGGGCACTGAAGCTTTCTTT.

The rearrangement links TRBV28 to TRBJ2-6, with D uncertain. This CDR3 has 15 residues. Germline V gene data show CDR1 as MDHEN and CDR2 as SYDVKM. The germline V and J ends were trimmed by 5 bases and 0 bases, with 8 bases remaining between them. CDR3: CASSENFSGANVLTF. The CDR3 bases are TGTGCCAGCAGTGAGAATTTCTCTGGGGCCAACGTCCTGACTTTC. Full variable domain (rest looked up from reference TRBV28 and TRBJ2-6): DVKVTQSSRYLVKRTGEKVFLECVQDMDHENMFWYRQDPGLGLRLIYFSYDVKMKEKGDIPEGYSVSREKKERFSLILESASTNQTSMYLCASSENFSGANVLTFGAGSRLTVL.

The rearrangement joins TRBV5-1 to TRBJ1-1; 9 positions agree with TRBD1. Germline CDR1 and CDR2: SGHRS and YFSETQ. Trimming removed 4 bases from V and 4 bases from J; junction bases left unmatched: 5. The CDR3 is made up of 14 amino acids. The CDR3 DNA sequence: TGCGCCAGCAGCAAGGACAGGGGTCTCACTGAAGCTTTCTTT. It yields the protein CASSKDRGLTEAFF.

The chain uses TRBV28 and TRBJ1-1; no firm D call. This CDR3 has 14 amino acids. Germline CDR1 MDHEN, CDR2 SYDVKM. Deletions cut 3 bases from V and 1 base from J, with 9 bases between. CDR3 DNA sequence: TGTGCCAGCAGTTTGTGGCGGAGGAACACTGAAGCTTTCTTT. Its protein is CASSLWRRNTEAFF.

The CDR3 DNA reads as TGCGCCAGCAGTGAAGCAGGGTTTAATGAAAAACTGTTTTTT. Translating it yields CASSEAGFNEKLFF. The chain uses TRBV10-2 and TRBJ1-4, with D perhaps TRBD1 (5 bases). The CDR3 runs to 14 residues. Trimming left V 3 bases short and J 4 bases short, with 9 bases between. Germline assignment: CDR1 WSHSY and CDR2 SAAADI.

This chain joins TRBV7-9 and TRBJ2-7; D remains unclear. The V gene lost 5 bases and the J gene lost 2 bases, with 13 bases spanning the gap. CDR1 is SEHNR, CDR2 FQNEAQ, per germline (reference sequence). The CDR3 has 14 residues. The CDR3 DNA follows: TGTGCCAGCAGCCCAGACGCGGCCACCTACGAGCAGTACTTC. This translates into CASSPDAATYEQYF. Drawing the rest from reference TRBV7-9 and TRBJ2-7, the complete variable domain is DTGVSQNPRHKITKRGQNVTFRCDPISEHNRLYWYRQTLGQGPEFLTYFQNEAQLEKSRLLSDRFSAERPKGSFSTLEIQRTEQGDSAMYLCASSPDAATYEQYFGPGTRLTVT.

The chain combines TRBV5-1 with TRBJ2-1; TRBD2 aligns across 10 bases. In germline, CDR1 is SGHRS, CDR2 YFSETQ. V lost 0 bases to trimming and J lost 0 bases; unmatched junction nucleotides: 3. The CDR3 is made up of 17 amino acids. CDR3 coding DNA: TGCGCCAGCAGCTTGGCGCCTAGCGGGAGCTCCTACAATGAGCAGTTCTTC. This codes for CASSLAPSGSSYNEQFF.

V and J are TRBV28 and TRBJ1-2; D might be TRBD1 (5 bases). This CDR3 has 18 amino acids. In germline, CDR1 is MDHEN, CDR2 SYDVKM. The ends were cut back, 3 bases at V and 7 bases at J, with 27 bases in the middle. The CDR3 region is CASSFLSRGGQGGGGYTF. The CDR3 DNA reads TGTGCCAGCAGTTTCTTATCGCGAGGTGGCCAGGGTGGTGGTGGCTACACCTTC.

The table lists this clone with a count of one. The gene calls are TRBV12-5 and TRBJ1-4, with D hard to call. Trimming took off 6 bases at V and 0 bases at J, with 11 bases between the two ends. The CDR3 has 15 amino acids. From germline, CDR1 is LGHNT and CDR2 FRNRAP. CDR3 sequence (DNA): TGTGCTAGTGGCCGCGGAACTGCAACTAATGAAAAACTGTTTTTT. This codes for CASGRGTATNEKLFF. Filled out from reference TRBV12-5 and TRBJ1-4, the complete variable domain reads DARVTQTPRHKVTEMGQEVTMRCQPILGHNTVFWYRQTMMQGLELLAYFRNRAPLDDSGMPKDRFSAEMPDATLATLKIQPSEPRDSAVYFCASGRGTATNEKLFFGSGTQLSVL.

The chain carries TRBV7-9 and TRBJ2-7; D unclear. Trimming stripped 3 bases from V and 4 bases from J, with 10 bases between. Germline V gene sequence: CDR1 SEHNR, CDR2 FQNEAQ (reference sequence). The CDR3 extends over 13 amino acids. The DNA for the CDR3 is TGTGCCAGCAGCTTCCCTACCATGTACGAGCAGTACTTC. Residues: CASSFPTMYEQYF.

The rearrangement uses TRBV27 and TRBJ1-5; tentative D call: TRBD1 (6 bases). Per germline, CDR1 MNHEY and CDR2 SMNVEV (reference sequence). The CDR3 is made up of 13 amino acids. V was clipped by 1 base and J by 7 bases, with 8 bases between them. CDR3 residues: CASSLWGHQPQHF. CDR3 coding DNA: TGTGCCAGCAGTTTATGGGGGCACCAGCCCCAGCATTTT.

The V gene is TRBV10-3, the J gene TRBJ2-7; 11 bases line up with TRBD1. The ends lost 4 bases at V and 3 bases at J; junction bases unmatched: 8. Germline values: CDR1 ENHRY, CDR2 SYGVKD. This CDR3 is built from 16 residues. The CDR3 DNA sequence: TGTGCCATCAGTGGTAAATCGGACAGGGGGCTCTACGAGCAGTACTTC. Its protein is CAISGKSDRGLYEQYF.

The CDR3 reads CASSLSAGINEKLFF. CDR3 coding DNA: TGTGCCAGCAGCTTGTCCGCCGGGATCAACGAAAAACTGTTTTTT. The chain is built from TRBV5-5 and TRBJ1-4; D is uncertain. Germline CDR1 SGHKS, CDR2 YYEKEE (reference sequence). V lost 1 base, J lost 8 bases, and 15 bases lay in between. The CDR3 spans 15 residues. The full variable domain, in which reference TRBV5-5 and TRBJ1-4 provide the parts outside the CDR3, is DAGVTQSPTHLIKTRGQQVTLRCSPISGHKSVSWYQQVLGQGPQFIFQYYEKEERGRGNFPDRFSARQFPNYSSELNVNALLLGDSALYLCASSLSAGINEKLFFGSGTQLSVL.

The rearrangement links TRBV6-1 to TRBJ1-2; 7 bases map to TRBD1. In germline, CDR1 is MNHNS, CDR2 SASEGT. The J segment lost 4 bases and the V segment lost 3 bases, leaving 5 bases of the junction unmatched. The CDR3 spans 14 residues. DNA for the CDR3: TGTGCCAGCAGTGAGTTGTCAGGGGGCTATGGCTACACCTTC. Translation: CASSELSGGYGYTF.

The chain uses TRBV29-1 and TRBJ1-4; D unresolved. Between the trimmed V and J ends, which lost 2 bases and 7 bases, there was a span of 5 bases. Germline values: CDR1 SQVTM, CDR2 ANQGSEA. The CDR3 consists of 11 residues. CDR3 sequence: CSVETLEKLFF. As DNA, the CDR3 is TGCAGCGTTGAAACTCTTGAAAAACTGTTTTTT.

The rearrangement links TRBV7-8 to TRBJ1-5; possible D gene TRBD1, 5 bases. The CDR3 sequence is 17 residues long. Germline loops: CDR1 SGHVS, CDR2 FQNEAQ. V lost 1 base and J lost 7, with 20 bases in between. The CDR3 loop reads CASSLEGREQIKQPQHF. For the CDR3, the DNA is TGTGCCAGCAGCTTAGAGGGCAGGGAACAGATTAAACAGCCCCAGCATTTT. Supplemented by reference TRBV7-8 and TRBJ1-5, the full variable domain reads GAGVSQSPRYKVAKRGQDVALRCDPISGHVSLFWYQQALGQGPEFLTYFQNEAQLDKSGLPSDRFFAERPEGSVSTLKIQRTQQEDSAVYLCASSLEGREQIKQPQHFGDGTRLSIL.